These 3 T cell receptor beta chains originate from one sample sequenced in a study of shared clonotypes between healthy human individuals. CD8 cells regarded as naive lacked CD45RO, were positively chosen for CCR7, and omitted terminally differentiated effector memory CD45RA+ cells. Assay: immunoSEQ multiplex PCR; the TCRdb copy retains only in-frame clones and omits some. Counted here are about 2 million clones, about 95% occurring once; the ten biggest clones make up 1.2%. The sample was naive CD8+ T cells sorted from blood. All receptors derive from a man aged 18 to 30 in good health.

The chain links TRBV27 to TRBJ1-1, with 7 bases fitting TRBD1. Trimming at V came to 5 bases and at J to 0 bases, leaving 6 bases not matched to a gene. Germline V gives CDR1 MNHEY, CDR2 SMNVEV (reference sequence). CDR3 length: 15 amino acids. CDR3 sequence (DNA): TGTGCCAGCAGTGCCGAACAGGGGATGAACACTGAAGCTTTCTTT. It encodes CASSAEQGMNTEAFF.

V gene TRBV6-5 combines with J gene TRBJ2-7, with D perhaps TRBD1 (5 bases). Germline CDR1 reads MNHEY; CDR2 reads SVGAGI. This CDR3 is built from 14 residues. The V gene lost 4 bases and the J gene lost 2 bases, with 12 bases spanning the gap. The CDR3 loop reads CASSSSAQAYEQYF. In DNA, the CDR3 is TGTGCCAGCAGTTCATCGGCACAGGCCTACGAGCAGTACTTC.

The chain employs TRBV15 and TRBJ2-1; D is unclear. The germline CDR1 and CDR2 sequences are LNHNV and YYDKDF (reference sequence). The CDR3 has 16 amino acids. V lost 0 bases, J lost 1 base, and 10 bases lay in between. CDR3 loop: CATSRDLSASYNEQFF. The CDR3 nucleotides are TGTGCCACCAGCAGAGATCTAAGCGCGTCCTACAATGAGCAGTTCTTC.